Shown below are 4 T cell receptor beta chains from a single sample sequenced in a study of T cells after yellow fever vaccination. TCRdb ran MiXCR on the 5' RACE reads and lists one entry per CDR3 protein. The sample consists of under 600,000 distinct CDR3 sequences, around an eighth of them appearing once. The material was PBMCs, obtained on the day of the yellow fever booster vaccination. The receptors stem from a man aged 30 to 45 who received the YFV17D yellow fever vaccine.

This clonotype occurred a few times. The chain recombines TRBV12-3 or TRBV12-4 with TRBJ2-7; unclear D gene. The CDR3 length is 15 residues. V lost 7 bases and J 3 bases, leaving 19 bases between the germline ends. CDR3 bases: TGTGCCAGCATTTTCAGGTCAGGACGAAGCTACGAGCAGTACTTC. Residues: CASIFRSGRSYEQYF.

This clonotype was counted a few times. The V call is TRBV3-1, the J call TRBJ2-7; D is uncertain. Trimming left V 4 bases short and J 7 bases short, with 14 bases between. The germline V gene encodes CDR1 LGHDT and CDR2 YNNKEL (reference sequence). The CDR3 is 13 residues long. CDR3 coding DNA: TGTGCCAGCAGCCCACGGCCCAATGGGGAGCAGTACTTC. It translates to CASSPRPNGEQYF.

There are a few counts of this clonotype. The rearrangement links TRBV7-6 to TRBJ2-1, with D perhaps TRBD2 (5 bases). With 5 bases removed from V and 3 bases from J, the gap between germline ends came to 11 bases. CDR1 SGHVS and CDR2 FNYEAQ come from the germline V gene. The CDR3 is 14 amino acids. CDR3 loop: CASSAGQYYNEQFF. Here the CDR3 DNA reads TGTGCCAGCAGCGCGGGCCAATACTACAATGAGCAGTTCTTC.

This chain joins TRBV14 and TRBJ2-4; D perhaps matches TRBD1 (6 bases). This CDR3 is built from 14 residues. Trimming stripped 4 bases from V and 6 bases from J, with 13 bases between. In germline, CDR1 is SGHDN, CDR2 FVKESK. The CDR3 sequence is CASSPPGGLNIQYF. The CDR3 region has the DNA TGTGCCAGCAGCCCACCTGGGGGCCTAAACATTCAGTACTTC.